This TCR beta chain was obtained from a study of T-cell reconstitution after alpha-beta-depleted transplantation in children (dated by TCRdb to the mid-2010s). General notes on the study: Using TCR repertoire profiling, the study quantitatively followed how T-cell immune reconstitution unfolded in children after TCRalphabeta/CD19-depleted allogeneic hematopoietic cell transplantation.

Interpreted using the paper, the treatment or condition label stands for: allogeneic hematopoietic cell transplantation with graft depleted of TCRalphabeta T cells and CD19 B cells. Transplant recipients were children who received TCRalphabeta/CD19-depleted allogeneic hematopoietic cell grafts. This clonotype was counted at least ten times. Its antigen remains undetermined. It has no much larger one-base neighbor in the sample; base qualities were not kept. From cysteine to phenylalanine, the CDR3 is 18 amino acids long. Of the read, only the CDR3 DNA is kept; its 54 bases are in frame from base 1. Compared with germline, V lacks 2 bases and J lacks 0 bases; bases without a gene match: 6. The germline V gene supplies CDR1 SGHAT and CDR2 FQNNGV. The investigation overall reported the following: Apparently early alphabetaT-cell count recovery about two months after transplant reportedly relied on only several hundred rapidly expanded clones derived from non-depleted graft cells. In some patients, high TCRbeta diversity at day 60 was attributed to recipient T cells and intrathymic progenitors that had survived conditioning. Over subsequent months, a decline in hyperexpanded clone frequencies was noted, and after one year, T-cell counts and TCRbeta diversity were mostly ascribed to newly produced T cells.

Receptor amplification or capture employed PCR. TCRdb lists the instrument as Illumina HiSeq 2500. TCR libraries were prepared with molecular barcoding, using unique molecular identifiers to normalize TCRbeta repertoire quantification. In-frame beta chains were kept once TCRdb had trimmed the public reads at Q25 with fastp and called clones with MiXCR. Rows are combined by CDR3 protein, so each entry shows the most common genes and DNA. This sample lists about 70,000 distinct CDR3 sequences; about a tenth were detected once. The top ten hold about 13% of the sample. The TCR sequence derives from a boy aged 5-17 years with acute myeloid leukemia, due to receive a stem cell transplant. The rearranged chain carries TRBV11-2 and TRBJ2-7; 14 bases in the junction line up with TRBD2. Sequencing used PBMCs, obtained before TCRalphabeta/CD19-depleted stem cell transplant. In nucleotide form, the sequence is TGTGCCAGCAGCTTAACTGGGACTAGCGGGAGATTCTCCTACGAGCAGTACTTC. The resulting protein is CASSLTGTSGRFSYEQYF.